One and the same sample provided the 7 T cell receptor beta chains below, sequenced in a study of shared clonotypes between healthy human individuals. Clones were read by immunoSEQ multiplex PCR, and TCRdb kept only the in-frame ones, dropping some. The sample consists of roughly 220,000 clones, approximately 70% of them appearing once. Sequencing was done on a sample of memory CD4+ T cells sorted from blood. This sample's subset: CD45RA-negative fraction. These TCRs come from a man aged 25-40 years in good health.

In this sample, this clone turned up a few times. The chain employs TRBV28 and TRBJ2-7; 7 bases match TRBD2. Per the germline V gene, CDR1 is MDHEN and CDR2 is SYDVKM. The J segment lost 3 bases and the V segment lost 5 bases, leaving 10 bases of the junction unmatched. This CDR3 region has 15 residues. DNA for the CDR3: TGTGCCAGCAGTCCCCGACTGAGCGGGGACTACGAGCAGTACTTC. It is translated as CASSPRLSGDYEQYF.

The chain couples TRBV7-7 to TRBJ2-2; 10 bases align to TRBD2. This CDR3 is built from 17 residues. The V gene's germline CDR1 is SSHAT and CDR2 FNYEAQ (reference sequence). J gave up 9 bases and V 0 bases, and 10 bases lay outside the gene matches. The CDR3: CASSLASSGSLSRELFF. The CDR3 DNA sequence: TGTGCCAGCAGCTTAGCGTCTAGCGGGAGTCTTTCCAGGGAGCTGTTTTTT.

This sequence joins TRBV11-1 and TRBJ2-5; D remains ambiguous. Looked up from germline, CDR1 is SGHAT and CDR2 is FQDESV (reference sequence). The CDR3 spans 13 residues. Deletions cut 3 bases from V and 3 bases from J, with 8 bases between. CDR3 DNA sequence: TGTGCCAGCAGCTTTCTTACTGAAGAGACCCAGTACTTC. This codes for CASSFLTEETQYF.

This chain connects TRBV29-1 to TRBJ2-1; 11 positions agree with TRBD1. The ends lost 7 bases at V and 7 bases at J; junction bases unmatched: 3. The CDR3 is 12 residues long. Germline lookup yields CDR1 SQVTM and CDR2 ANQGSEA. CDR3 bases: TGCAGCGCTGGGACAGGGGGGAATGAGCAGTTCTTC. Encoded protein: CSAGTGGNEQFF.

The chain employs TRBV29-1 and TRBJ1-4; the match to TRBD1 covers 7 bases. The length of the CDR3 is 15 residues. Trimming removed 2 bases from V and 6 bases from J; junction bases left unmatched: 9. Germline V gene lookup returns CDR1 SQVTM and CDR2 ANQGSEA. In DNA form, the CDR3 reads TGCAGCGTTGAACCCATGACAGGGCGGGATGAAAAACTGTTTTTT. Translation: CSVEPMTGRDEKLFF.

V gene TRBV30 combines with J gene TRBJ1-5, with D possibly matching TRBD1 (6 bases). The CDR3 is 13 residues long. Looked up from germline, CDR1 is GTSNPN and CDR2 is SVGIG (reference sequence). Trimming took 2 bases from V and 4 from J, leaving 9 bases between them. CDR3 nucleotides: TGTGCCTGGAGTAAACAGGGAAATCAGCCCCAGCATTTT. Protein: CAWSKQGNQPQHF.

This rearrangement joins TRBV6-1 to TRBJ2-7; 8 nucleotides agree with TRBD1. This CDR3 comprises 14 residues. Per germline, CDR1 MNHNS and CDR2 SASEGT. V lost 6 bases to trimming and J lost 4 bases; unmatched junction nucleotides: 8. The CDR3 sequence is CASRVRQGPYEQYF. CDR3 DNA sequence: TGTGCCAGCAGAGTCAGACAGGGGCCATACGAGCAGTACTTC.